A selection of T cell receptor beta chains follows, all from one sample in a study of shared clonotypes between healthy human individuals. The assay was immunoSEQ multiplex PCR, and TCRdb's table has in-frame clones only and misses some. The data show some 2.3 million clones, 80% to 95% seen once. Sequenced: naive CD4+ T cells from PBMCs. The receptor source for this set is a man younger than 30 in good health. Some clones in this sample may be carry-over from other donors' samples. Both conserved end residues are part of each CDR3. D genes are given only for firm matches. Size is stated for part of the rows, as once, few or many counts, or as a class when the clone is expanded.

>.|TRBV5-4|.|TRBJ2-1
TGTGCCAGCAGCTTGGCTGGATCCTACAATGAGCAGTTCTTC
CASSLAGSYNEQFF
>.|TRBV2|.|TRBJ1-3
TGTGCCAGCAGCTTCGGGGGGGTCGGATCCGGAAACACCATATATTTT
CASSFGGVGSGNTIYF
>TRBD1|TRBV5-1|.|TRBJ1-2
TGCGCCAGCAGCCTAGACGGGACAGGGGACTATGGCTACACCTTC
CASSLDGTGDYGYTF
>.|TRBV5-4|.|TRBJ1-2
TGTGCCAGCCGCCGGCAGGGGAACTATGGCTACACCTTC
CASRRQGNYGYTF
>TRBD1|TRBV5-4|.|TRBJ2-1
TGTGCCAGCAGCTTGGGGACAGGGATAGAGCAGTTCTTC
CASSLGTGIEQFF
>.|TRBV5-1|.|TRBJ2-1
TGCGCCAGCAGCTTGGGGCTAGCCGACTACAATGAGCAGTTCTTC
CASSLGLADYNEQFF
>TRBD1|TRBV6-5|.|TRBJ2-7
TGTGCCAGCAAAGTACAGGGGATTAAGCAGGAGCAGTACTTC
CASKVQGIKQEQYF
>TRBD1|TRBV19|.|TRBJ1-2
TGTGCCAGTAGTGTTGGACAGGGACTCTCCTCTAAGCGCTATGGCTACACCTTC
CASSVGQGLSSKRYGYTF
>TRBD1|TRBV4-2|.|TRBJ1-2
TGTGCCAGCAGCCATCTGCCTCTAACAGGGGGCGGTTTAGGCTACACCTTC
CASSHLPLTGGGLGYTF
>.|TRBV21-1|.|TRBJ2-2
TGTGCCAGCAGCAAAGGGTTGCGAGAGGACCTCGGGACTAGCCAGAACACCGGGGAGCTGTTTTTT
CASSKGLREDLGTSQNTGELFF
>TRBD2|TRBV27|.|TRBJ2-4
TGTGCCAGCACGGGGGGGAGGGTAGGCAAAAACATTCAGTACTTC
CASTGGRVGKNIQYF
>.|TRBV27|.|TRBJ2-1
TGTGCCAGCAACCTCCCAACCGCCGCTAGGGCCTACAATGAGCAGTTCTTC
CASNLPTAARAYNEQFF
>.|TRBV14|.|TRBJ2-7
TGTGCCAGCAGTCCGCTTATTCCGGGACGGAACTACGAGCAGTACTTC
CASSPLIPGRNYEQYF
>.|TRBV2|.|TRBJ2-3
TGTGCCAGCAGTGGAGCCACAGATACGCAGTATTTT
CASSGATDTQYF
>.|TRBV4-1|.|TRBJ1-4
TGCGCCAGCAGCCCCCAAGTCTTCCGGGAAAAACTGTTTTTT
CASSPQVFREKLFF
>.|TRBV7-3|.|TRBJ2-7
TGTGCCAGCAGCTTAGGCCAGGTACCCTACGAGCAGTACTTC
CASSLGQVPYEQYF
>TRBD2|TRBV7-8|.|TRBJ2-2
TGTGCCAGCAGCCTAAGACTAGCGGCGAACACCGGGGAGCTGTTTTTT
CASSLRLAANTGELFF
>.|TRBV19|.|TRBJ1-1
TGTGCCACCGGAAATAACGGTTACACTGAAGCTTTCTTT
CATGNNGYTEAFF
>.|TRBV7-9|.|TRBJ1-2
TGTGCCAGCAGCCTCCAAACAGGGAATTTCTATGGCTACACCTTC
CASSLQTGNFYGYTF
>.|TRBV6-1|.|TRBJ2-7
TGTGCCTCCCTCCCGGGGGGCGTCCGCTCCTACGAGCAGTACTTC
CASLPGGVRSYEQYF
>.|TRBV5-1|.|TRBJ2-1
TGCGCCAGCAGCTCCCCTGAGGGCCACCAGCAGTTCTTC
CASSSPEGHQQFF
>.|TRBV28|.|TRBJ2-7
TGTGCCAGCAGTCACAGGACAGTCTGGGACGAGCAGTACTTC
CASSHRTVWDEQYF
>.|TRBV5-1|.|TRBJ2-1
TGCGCCAGCAGCACTTGGACGGAGGTATACAATGAGCAGTTCTTC
CASSTWTEVYNEQFF
>.|TRBV6-1|.|TRBJ2-7
TGTGCCAGCAGTGAAGCCGTAGGAACCTTCTACGAGCAGTACTTC
CASSEAVGTFYEQYF
>TRBD2|TRBV7-8|.|TRBJ2-1
TGTGCCAGCAGCTTAGTATCGAGACTAGCGGGAATTTACAATGAGCAGTTCTTC
CASSLVSRLAGIYNEQFF
>.|TRBV9|.|TRBJ2-1
TGTGCCAGCAGCGCTACAGGGTCTGGTGAGCAGTTCTTC
CASSATGSGEQFF
>TRBD2|TRBV10-2|once|TRBJ2-2
TGCGCCAGCAGTGCACTAGCGGGAGGGCCTGCGAACACCGGGGAGCTGTTTTTT
CASSALAGGPANTGELFF
>.|TRBV29-1|.|TRBJ1-1
TGCAGCGTTGAAGGGTCAGGGGAAGCTTTCTTT
CSVEGSGEAFF
>TRBD1|TRBV7-9|.|TRBJ1-2
TGTGCCAGCAGCTGGACAGGGGGCACTGGCTACACCTTC
CASSWTGGTGYTF
>.|TRBV2|.|TRBJ2-7
TGTGCCAGCAGTGTCGGGGGTCGGTACGAGCAGTACTTC
CASSVGGRYEQYF